This TCR beta chain originates from a study of blood T cell repertoires in COVID-19. Under the authors' procedure: For nucleated cells, counts were estimated from reference gene primer amplification. This table comes from immunoSEQ multiplex PCR, and its TCRdb copy is limited to in-frame clones, with some not included. That table furnishes V, J and clone size, whereas the DNA furnished D and trimming. The sample holds around 87,000 clones, roughly 79% seen once. The germline V gene encodes CDR1 SGHAT and CDR2 FQNNGV. CDR3 length: 15 residues. V lost 4 bases, J lost 1 base, and 5 bases stayed unmatched.

The chain is built from TRBV11-2 and TRBJ2-3; 7 bases match TRBD2. The sequencing sample was made of peripheral blood. The clonotype comes from a human donor in a cohort sampled during active COVID-19. The CDR3 sequence is CASSSEGRGTDTQYF. CDR3 DNA sequence: TGTGCCAGCAGCTCCGAGGGGAGGGGCACAGATACGCAGTATTTT.